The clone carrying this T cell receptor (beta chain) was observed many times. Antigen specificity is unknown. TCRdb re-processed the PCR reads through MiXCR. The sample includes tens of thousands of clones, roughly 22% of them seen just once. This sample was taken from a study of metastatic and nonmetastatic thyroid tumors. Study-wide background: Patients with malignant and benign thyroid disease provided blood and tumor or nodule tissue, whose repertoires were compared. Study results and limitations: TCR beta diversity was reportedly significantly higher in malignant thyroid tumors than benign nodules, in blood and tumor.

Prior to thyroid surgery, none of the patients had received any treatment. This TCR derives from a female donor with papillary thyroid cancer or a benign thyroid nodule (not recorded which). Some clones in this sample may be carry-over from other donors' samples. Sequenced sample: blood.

The CDR3 DNA sequence: TGTGCCGCCTCCGGGACGTTTGGAAACACCATATATTTT. This gives the protein CAASGTFGNTIYF. The genes are TRBV6-1 and TRBJ1-3, with D tentatively TRBD1 (5 bases). This CDR3 has 13 amino acids. From germline, CDR1 is MNHNS and CDR2 SASEGT. V gave up 11 bases and J gave up 3 bases, with 14 bases separating them.